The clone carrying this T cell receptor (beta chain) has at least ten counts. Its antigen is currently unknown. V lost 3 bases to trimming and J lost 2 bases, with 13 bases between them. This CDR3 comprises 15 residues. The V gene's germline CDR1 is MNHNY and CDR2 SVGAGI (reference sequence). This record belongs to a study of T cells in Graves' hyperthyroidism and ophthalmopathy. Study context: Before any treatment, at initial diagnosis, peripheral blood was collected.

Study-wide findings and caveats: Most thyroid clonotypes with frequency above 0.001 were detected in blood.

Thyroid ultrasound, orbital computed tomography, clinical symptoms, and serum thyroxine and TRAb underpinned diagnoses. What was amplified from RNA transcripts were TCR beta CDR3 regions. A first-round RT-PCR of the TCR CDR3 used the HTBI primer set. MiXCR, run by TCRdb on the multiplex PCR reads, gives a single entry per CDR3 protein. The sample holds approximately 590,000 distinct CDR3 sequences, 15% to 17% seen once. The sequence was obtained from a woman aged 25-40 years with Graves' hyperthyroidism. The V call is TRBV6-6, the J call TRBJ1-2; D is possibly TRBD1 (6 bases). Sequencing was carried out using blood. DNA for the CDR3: TGTGCCAGCAGTTATTTTCCGGACAGCAACTATGGCTACACCTTC. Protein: CASSYFPDSNYGYTF.